Sequencing of this TCR beta chain was carried out in a study of shared clonotypes between healthy human individuals. Method: immunoSEQ multiplex PCR; TCRdb's copy keeps in-frame clones and lacks some. Here the sample spans about 1 million clones, 70% to 80% being singletons. V lost 3 bases and J 8 bases, leaving 10 bases between the germline ends. Germline V gene sequence: CDR1 KGHSH, CDR2 LQKENI. This CDR3 is 12 amino acids long. The specimen sequenced was memory CD4+ T cells sorted from blood. Regarding subset: CD45RA-negative fraction. This sequence originates from a man younger than 35 in good health. The V gene is TRBV18, the J gene TRBJ1-1, with D possibly TRBD1 on 5 matching bases. The CDR3 here is CASSPTEGEAFF. The DNA for the CDR3 is TGTGCCAGCTCACCGACGGAGGGGGAAGCTTTCTTT.